This record looks at one TCR beta chain sequence and its context. Its antigen is unidentified. TCRdb re-analysed the reads in MiXCR, keeping a single row per CDR3 protein. Of some 390,000 distinct CDR3 sequences listed, about a sixth are singletons. Germline V gene sequence: CDR1 MNHNS, CDR2 SASEGT. The CDR3 is made up of 14 amino acids. Trimming cost V 6 bases and J 0 bases, with 12 bases left between them. This sample is drawn from a study of T cell repertoires in cytomegalovirus infection. Background on the study: Public signatures in TCR beta pointed to CMV infection and matching HLA type. Study results and limitations: The cumulative frequency of public TCR beta families identified carriers of CMV plus the relevant HLA.

The rearrangement joins TRBV6-1 to TRBJ2-7, with TRBD2 as a possible D gene (6 bases). What was sequenced was PBMCs. This clonotype was sampled from a human donor in good health (CMV status not recorded). Some clones in this sample may be carry-over from other donors' samples. CDR3 in DNA: TGTGCCAGCAGCCCATTTAGCGGCTCCTACGAGCAGTACTTC. Translation gives CASSPFSGSYEQYF.